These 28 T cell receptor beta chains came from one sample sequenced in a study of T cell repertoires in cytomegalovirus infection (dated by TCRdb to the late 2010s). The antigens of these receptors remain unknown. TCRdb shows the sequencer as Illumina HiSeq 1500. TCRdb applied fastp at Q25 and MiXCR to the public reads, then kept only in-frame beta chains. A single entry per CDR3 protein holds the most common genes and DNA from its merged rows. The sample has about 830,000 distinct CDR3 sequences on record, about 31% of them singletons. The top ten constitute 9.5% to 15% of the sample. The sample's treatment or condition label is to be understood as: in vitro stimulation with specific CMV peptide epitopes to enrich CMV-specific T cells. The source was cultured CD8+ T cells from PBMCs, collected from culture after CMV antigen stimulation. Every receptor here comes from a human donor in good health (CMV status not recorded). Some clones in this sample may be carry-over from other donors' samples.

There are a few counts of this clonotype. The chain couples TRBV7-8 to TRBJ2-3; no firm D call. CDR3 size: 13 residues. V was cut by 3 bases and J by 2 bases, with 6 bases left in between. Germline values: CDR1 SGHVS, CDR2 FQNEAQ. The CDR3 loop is CASSFMLTDTQYF. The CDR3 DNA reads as TGTGCCAGCAGCTTTATGCTCACAGATACGCAGTATTTT.

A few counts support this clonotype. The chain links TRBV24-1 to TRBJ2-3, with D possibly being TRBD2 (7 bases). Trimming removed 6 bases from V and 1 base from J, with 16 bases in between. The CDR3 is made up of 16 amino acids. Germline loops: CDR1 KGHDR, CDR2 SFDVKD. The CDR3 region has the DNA TGTGCCACCAGTCCGAACGGGGGGCAGGGCACAGATACGCAGTATTTT. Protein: CATSPNGGQGTDTQYF.

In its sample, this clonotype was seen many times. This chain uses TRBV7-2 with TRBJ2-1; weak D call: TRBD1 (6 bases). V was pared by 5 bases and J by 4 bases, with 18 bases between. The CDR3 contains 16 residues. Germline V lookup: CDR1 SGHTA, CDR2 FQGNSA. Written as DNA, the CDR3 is TGTGCCAGCAGCCCGCGCAGGGGCACAATATACAATGAGCAGTTCTTC. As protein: CASSPRRGTIYNEQFF.

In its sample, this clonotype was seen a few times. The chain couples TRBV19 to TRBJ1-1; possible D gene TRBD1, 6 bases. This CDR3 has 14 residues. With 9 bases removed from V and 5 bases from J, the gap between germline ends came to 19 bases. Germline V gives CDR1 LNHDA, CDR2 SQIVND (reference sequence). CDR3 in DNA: TGTGCCAGACGCTCGCGGGGGGCAAGGACTGAAGCTTTCTTT. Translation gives CARRSRGARTEAFF. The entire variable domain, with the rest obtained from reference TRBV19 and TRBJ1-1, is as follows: DGGITQSPKYLFRKEGQNVTLSCEQNLNHDAMYWYRQDPGQGLRLIYYSQIVNDFQKGDIAEGYSVSREKKESFPLTVTSAQKNPTAFYLCARRSRGARTEAFFGQGTRLTVV.

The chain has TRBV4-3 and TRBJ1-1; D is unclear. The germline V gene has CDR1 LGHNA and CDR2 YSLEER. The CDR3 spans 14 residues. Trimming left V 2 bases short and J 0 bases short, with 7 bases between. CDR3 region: CASSQRYLNTEAFF. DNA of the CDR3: TGCGCCAGCAGCCAACGTTATCTGAACACTGAAGCTTTCTTT.

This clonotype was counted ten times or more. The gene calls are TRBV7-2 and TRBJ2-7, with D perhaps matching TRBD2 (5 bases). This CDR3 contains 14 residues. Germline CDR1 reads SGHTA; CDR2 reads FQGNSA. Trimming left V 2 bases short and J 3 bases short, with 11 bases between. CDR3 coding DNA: TGTGCCAGCAGCTTACTAGCCTTCGACTACGAGCAGTACGTC. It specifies CASSLLAFDYEQYV.

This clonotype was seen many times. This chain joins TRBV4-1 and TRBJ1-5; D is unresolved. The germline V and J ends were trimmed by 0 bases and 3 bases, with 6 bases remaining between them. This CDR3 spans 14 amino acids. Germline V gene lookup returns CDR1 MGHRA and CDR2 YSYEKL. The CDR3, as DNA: TGCGCCAGCAGCCAAGAACAGATCAATCAGCCCCAGCATTTT. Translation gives CASSQEQINQPQHF.

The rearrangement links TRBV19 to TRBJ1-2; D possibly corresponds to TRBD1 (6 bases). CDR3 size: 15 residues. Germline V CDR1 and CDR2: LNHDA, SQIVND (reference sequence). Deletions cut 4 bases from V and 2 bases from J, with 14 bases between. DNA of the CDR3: TGTGCCAGTAGTAAGCCGCGACAGGCAAACTATGGCTACACCTTC. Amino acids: CASSKPRQANYGYTF. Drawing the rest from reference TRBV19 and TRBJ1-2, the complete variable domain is DGGITQSPKYLFRKEGQNVTLSCEQNLNHDAMYWYRQDPGQGLRLIYYSQIVNDFQKGDIAEGYSVSREKKESFPLTVTSAQKNPTAFYLCASSKPRQANYGYTFGSGTRLTVV.

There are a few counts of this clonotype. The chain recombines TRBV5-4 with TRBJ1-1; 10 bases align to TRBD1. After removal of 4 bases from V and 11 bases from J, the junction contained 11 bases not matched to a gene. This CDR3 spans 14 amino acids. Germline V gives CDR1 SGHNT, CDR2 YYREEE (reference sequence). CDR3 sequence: CASSLGTGDLRAFF. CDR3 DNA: TGTGCCAGCAGCCTAGGGACAGGGGATCTGCGGGCTTTCTTT. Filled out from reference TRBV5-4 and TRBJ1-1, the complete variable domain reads ETGVTQSPTHLIKTRGQQVTLRCSSQSGHNTVSWYQQALGQGPQFIFQYYREEENGRGNFPPRFSGLQFPNYSSELNVNALELDDSALYLCASSLGTGDLRAFFGQGTRLTVV.

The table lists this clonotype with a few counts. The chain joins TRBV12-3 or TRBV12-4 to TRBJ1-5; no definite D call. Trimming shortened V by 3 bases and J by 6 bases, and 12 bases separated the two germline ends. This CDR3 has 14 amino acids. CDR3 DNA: TGTGCCAGCAGTTTTGGGCGGCTCGGTCAGCCCCAGCATTTT. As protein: CASSFGRLGQPQHF.

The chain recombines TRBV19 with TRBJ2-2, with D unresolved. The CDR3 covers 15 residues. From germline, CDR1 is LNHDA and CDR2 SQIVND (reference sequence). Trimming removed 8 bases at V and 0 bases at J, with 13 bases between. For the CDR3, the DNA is TGTGCCAGTTGGTGGCAGACGTCGAACACCGGGGAGCTGTTTTTT. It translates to CASWWQTSNTGELFF.

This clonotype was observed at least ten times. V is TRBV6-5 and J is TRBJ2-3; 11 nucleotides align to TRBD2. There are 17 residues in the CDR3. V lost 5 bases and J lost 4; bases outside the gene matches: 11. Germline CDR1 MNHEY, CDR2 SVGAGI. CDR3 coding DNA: TGTGCCAGCAGTCCGACACTGACTAGCGGGGCGGCAGATACGCAGTATTTT. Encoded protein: CASSPTLTSGAADTQYF.

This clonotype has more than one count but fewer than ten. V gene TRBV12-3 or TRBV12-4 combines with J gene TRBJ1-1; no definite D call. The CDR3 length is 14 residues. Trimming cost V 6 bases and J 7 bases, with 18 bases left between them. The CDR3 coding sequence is TGTGCCAGCAGCGAGGCTGGACCGGCTAGTGAAGCTTTCTTT. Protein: CASSEAGPASEAFF.

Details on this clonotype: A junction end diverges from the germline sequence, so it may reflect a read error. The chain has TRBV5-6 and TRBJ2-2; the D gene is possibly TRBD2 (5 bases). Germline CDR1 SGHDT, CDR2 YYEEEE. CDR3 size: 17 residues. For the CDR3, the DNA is TGTGCCAGCAGCCCCTCCCCGCAAGCGGCGAACACCGGGAAGCTGTTTTTT. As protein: CASSPSPQAANTGKLFF.

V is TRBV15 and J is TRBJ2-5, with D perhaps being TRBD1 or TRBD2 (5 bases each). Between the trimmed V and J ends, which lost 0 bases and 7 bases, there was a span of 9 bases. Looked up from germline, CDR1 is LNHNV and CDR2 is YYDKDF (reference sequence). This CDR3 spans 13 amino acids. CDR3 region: CATSRDGAGTQYF. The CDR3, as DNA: TGTGCCACCAGCAGAGACGGGGCGGGGACCCAGTACTTC.

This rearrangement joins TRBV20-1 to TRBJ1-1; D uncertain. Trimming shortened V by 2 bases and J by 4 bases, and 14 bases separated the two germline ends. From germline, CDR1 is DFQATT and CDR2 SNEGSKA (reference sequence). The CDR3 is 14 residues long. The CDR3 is CSARKTFISTEAFF. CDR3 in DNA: TGCAGTGCTAGAAAGACATTTATTAGCACTGAAGCTTTCTTT.

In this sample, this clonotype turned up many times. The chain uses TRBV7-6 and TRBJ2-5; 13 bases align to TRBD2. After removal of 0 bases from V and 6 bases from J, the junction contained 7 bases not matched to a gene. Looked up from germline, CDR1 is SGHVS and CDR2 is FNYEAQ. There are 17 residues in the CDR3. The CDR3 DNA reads TGTGCCAGCAGCTTAGCGGTCGGACTAGCGGGGGTAAAGACCCAGTACTTC. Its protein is CASSLAVGLAGVKTQYF.

Here the CDR3 reads CASSPDRGHTDTLKAFF. DNA of the CDR3: TGTGCCAGCAGCCCGGACAGGGGGCACACCGACACACTGAAAGCTTTCTTT. The rearrangement links TRBV7-6 to TRBJ1-1; TRBD1 matches at 11 bases. Germline V gives CDR1 SGHVS, CDR2 FNYEAQ. Losses at the gene ends were 5 bases for V and 9 bases for J; bases not matched to a gene: 17. This CDR3 has 17 residues.

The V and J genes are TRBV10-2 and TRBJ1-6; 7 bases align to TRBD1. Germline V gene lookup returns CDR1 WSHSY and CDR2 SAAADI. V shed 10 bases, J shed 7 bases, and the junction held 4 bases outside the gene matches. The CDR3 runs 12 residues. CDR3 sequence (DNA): TGCGCCACCTGGACAGGAAATTCACCCCTCCACTTT. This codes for CATWTGNSPLHF.

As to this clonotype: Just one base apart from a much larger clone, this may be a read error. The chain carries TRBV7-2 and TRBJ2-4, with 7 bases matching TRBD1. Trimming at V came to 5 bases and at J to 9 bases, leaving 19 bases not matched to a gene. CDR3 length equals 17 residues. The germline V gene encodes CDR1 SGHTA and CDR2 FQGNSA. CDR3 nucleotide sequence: TGTGCCAGCAGCGTCGCGTACAGGTCTCGGGACAGAACCATTCAGTACTTC. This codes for CASSVAYRSRDRTIQYF.

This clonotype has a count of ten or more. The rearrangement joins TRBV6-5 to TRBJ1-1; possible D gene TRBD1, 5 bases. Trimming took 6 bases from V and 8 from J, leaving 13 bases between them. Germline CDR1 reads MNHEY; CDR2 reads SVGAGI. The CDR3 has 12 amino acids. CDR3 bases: TGTGCCAGCAGCTTACTCGGGGCCGAAGCTTTCTTT. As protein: CASSLLGAEAFF.

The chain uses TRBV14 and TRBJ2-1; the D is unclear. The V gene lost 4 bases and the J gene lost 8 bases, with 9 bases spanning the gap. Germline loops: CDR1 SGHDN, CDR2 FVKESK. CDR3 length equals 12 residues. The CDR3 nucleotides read TGTGCCAGCAGCCCCTCGTACTATGAGCAGTTCTTC. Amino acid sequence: CASSPSYYEQFF.

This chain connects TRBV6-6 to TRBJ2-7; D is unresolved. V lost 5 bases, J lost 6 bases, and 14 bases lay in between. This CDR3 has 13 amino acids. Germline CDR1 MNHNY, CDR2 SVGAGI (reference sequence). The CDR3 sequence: CASSEVYLSEQYF. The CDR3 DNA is TGTGCCAGCAGTGAGGTCTACCTCTCCGAGCAGTACTTC.

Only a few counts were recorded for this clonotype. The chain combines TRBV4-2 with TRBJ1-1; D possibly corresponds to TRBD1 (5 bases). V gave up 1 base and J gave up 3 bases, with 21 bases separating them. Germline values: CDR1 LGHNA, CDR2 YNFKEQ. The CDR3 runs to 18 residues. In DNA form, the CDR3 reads TGTGCCAGCAGCCAAGGGCTTAACCGACGGGACGTTCACACTGAAGCTTTCTTT. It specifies CASSQGLNRRDVHTEAFF.

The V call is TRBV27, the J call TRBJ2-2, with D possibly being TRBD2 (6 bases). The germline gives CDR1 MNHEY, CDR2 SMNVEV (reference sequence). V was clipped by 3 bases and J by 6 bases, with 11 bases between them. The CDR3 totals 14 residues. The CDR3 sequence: CASSLAGRSGELFF. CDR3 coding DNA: TGTGCCAGCAGTTTGGCGGGACGGTCCGGGGAGCTGTTTTTT.

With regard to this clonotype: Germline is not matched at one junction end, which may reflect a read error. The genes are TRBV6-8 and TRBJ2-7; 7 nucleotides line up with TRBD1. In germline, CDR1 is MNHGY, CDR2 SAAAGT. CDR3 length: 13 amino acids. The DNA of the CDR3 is TGTGTCAGCATTAGACAGGGTCTCCACGAGCAGTACTTC. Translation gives CVSIRQGLHEQYF.

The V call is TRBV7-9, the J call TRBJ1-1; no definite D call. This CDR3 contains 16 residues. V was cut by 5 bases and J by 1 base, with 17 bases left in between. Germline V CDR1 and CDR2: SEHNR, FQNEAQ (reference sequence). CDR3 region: CASSPPTPASNTEAFF. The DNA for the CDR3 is TGTGCCAGCAGCCCCCCTACCCCCGCCTCGAACACTGAAGCTTTCTTT.

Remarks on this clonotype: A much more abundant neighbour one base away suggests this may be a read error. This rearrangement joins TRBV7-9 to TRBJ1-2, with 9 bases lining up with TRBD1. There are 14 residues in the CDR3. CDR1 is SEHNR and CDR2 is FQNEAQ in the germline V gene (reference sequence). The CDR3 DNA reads TGTGCCAGCATCAGGACAGGGGAATACTATGTCTACACCTTC. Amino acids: CASIRTGEYYVYTF.